One T cell receptor (beta chain) is described in this entry. Method: immunoSEQ multiplex PCR; TCRdb's copy keeps in-frame clones and lacks some. The sample lists fewer than 70,000 clones, roughly 80% occurring once. The data originate from a study of early stage breast cancer tumors. The clonotype comes from a person aged 30-39 years with breast cancer. Specimen: blood.

The CDR3 nucleotides read TGTGCCAGCAGCCAAACCCGGGACCCCTTTTCGCAGTACTTC. Translated: CASSQTRDPFSQYF. This chain links TRBV7-8 with TRBJ2-7; D might be TRBD1 or TRBD2, each matching 5 bases. Trimming removed 5 bases at V and 9 bases at J, with 20 bases between. Germline CDR1 is SGHVS and CDR2 is FQNEAQ. CDR3 length equals 14 residues.